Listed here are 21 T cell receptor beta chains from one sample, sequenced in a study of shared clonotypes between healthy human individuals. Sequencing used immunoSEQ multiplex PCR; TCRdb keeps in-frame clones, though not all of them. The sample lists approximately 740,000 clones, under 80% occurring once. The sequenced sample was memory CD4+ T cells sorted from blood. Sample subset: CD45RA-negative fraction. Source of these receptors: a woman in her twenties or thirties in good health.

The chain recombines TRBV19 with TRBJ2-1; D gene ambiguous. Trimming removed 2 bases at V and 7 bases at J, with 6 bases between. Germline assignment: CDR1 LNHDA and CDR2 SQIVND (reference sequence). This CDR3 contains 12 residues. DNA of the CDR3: TGTGCCAGTAGTATAAGAGCGAATGAGCAGTTCTTC. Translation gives CASSIRANEQFF.

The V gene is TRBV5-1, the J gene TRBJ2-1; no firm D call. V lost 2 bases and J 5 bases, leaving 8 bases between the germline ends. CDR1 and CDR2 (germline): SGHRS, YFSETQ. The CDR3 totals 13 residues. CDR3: CASSLSTDNEQFF. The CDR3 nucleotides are TGCGCCAGCAGCTTAAGTACCGACAATGAGCAGTTCTTC. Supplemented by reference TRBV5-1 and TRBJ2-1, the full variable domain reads KAGVTQTPRYLIKTRGQQVTLSCSPISGHRSVSWYQQTPGQGLQFLFEYFSETQRNKGNFPGRFSGRQFSNSRSEMNVSTLELGDSALYLCASSLSTDNEQFFGPGTRLTVL.

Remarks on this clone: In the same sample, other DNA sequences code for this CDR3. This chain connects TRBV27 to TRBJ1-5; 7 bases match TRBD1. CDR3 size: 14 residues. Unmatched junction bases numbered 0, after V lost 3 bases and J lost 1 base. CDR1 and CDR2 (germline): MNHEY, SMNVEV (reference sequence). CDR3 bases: TGTGCCAGCAGTTTCAGGGGGAGCAATCAGCCCCAGCATTTT. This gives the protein CASSFRGSNQPQHF.

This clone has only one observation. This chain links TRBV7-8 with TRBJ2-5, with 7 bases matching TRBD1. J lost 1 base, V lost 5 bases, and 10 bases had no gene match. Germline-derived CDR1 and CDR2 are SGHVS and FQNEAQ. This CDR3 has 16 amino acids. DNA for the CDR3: TGTGCCAGCAGCCCATACCGACGGGACAGCCAAGAGACCCAGTACTTC. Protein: CASSPYRRDSQETQYF. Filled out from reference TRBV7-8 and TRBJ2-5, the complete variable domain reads GAGVSQSPRYKVAKRGQDVALRCDPISGHVSLFWYQQALGQGPEFLTYFQNEAQLDKSGLPSDRFFAERPEGSVSTLKIQRTQQEDSAVYLCASSPYRRDSQETQYFGPGTRLLVL.

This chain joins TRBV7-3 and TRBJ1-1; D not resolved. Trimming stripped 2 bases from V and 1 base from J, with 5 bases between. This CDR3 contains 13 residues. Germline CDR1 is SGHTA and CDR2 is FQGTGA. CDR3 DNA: TGTGCCAGCAGCTTAGCCAGGAACACTGAAGCTTTCTTT. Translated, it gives CASSLARNTEAFF.

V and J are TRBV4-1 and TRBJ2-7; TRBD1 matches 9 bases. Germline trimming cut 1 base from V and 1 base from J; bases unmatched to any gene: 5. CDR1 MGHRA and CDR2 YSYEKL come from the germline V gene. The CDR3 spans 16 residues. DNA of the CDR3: TGCGCCAGCAGCCAAGCAAGACAGGGGGGATCCTACGAGCAGTACTTC. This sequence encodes CASSQARQGGSYEQYF.

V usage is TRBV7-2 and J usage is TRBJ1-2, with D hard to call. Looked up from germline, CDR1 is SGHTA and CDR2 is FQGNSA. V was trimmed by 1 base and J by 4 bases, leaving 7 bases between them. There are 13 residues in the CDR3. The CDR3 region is CASSLEAGYGYTF. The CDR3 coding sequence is TGTGCCAGCAGCTTAGAGGCCGGCTATGGCTACACCTTC.

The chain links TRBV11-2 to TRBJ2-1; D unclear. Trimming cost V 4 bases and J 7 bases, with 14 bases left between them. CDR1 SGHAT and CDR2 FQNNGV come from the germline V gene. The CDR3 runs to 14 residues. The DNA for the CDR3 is TGTGCCAGCAGCTCAATCGGCGGAAGGAATGAGCAGTTCTTC. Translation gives CASSSIGGRNEQFF.

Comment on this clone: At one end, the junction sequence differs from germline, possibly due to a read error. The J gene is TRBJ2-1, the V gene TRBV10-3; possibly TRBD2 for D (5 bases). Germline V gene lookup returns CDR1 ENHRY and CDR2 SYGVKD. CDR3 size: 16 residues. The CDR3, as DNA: TGTGCCATCAGTGCCTCGGTTAGCGCCTCCCACAATGAGCAGTTCTTC. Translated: CAISASVSASHNEQFF.

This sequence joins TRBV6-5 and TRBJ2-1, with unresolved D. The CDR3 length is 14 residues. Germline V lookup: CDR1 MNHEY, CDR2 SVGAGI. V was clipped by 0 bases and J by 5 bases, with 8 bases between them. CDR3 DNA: TGTGCCAGCAGTTACTCGTTTTTCAACAATGAGCAGTTCTTC. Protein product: CASSYSFFNNEQFF.

The CDR3: CASSTKLYTFSETQYF. The CDR3 DNA reads as TGTGCCAGCAGTACGAAGTTATACACTTTCTCTGAGACCCAGTACTTC. The chain carries TRBV21-1 and TRBJ2-5. TRBV21-1 is assigned pseudogene status. This CDR3 spans 16 amino acids.

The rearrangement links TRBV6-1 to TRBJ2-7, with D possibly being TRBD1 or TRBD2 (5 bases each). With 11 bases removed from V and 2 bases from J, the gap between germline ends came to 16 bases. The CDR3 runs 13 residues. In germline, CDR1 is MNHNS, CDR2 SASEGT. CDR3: CACRVGVAYEQYF. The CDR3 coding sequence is TGTGCCTGCCGGGTGGGGGTCGCCTACGAGCAGTACTTC.

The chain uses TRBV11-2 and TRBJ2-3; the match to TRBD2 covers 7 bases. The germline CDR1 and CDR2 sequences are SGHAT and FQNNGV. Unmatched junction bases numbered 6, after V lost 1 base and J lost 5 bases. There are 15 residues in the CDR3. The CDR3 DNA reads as TGTGCCAGCAGCTTAGCAGCGGGAATGGGAGATACGCAGTATTTT. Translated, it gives CASSLAAGMGDTQYF.

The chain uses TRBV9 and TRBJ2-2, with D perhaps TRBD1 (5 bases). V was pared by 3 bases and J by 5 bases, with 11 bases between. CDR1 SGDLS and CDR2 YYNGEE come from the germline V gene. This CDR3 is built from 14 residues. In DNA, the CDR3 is TGTGCCAGCAGCGAGGGGTGGCTTACCGGGGAGCTGTTTTTT. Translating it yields CASSEGWLTGELFF.

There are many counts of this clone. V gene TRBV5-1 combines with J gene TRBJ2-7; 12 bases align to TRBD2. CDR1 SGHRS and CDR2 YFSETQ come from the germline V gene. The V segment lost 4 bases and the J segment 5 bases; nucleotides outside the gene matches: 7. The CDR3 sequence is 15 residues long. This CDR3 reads CASSSLAGGPNEQYF. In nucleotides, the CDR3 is TGCGCCAGCAGCAGTCTAGCGGGAGGGCCTAACGAGCAGTACTTC.

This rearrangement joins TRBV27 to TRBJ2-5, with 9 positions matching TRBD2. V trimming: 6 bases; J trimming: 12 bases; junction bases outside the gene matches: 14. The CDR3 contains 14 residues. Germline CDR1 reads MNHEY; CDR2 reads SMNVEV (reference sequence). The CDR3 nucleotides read TGTGCCAGCAGACCCGAGACCGTAGCGGGAGTTGAGTACTTC. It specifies CASRPETVAGVEYF.

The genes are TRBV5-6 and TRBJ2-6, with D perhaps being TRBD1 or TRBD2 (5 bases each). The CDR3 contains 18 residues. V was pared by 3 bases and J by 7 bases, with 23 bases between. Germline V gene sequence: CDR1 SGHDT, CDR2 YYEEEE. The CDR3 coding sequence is TGTGCCAGCAGCTCGCCGGGACGGCCATCTCTGGGAGCCAACGTCCTGACTTTC. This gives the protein CASSSPGRPSLGANVLTF.

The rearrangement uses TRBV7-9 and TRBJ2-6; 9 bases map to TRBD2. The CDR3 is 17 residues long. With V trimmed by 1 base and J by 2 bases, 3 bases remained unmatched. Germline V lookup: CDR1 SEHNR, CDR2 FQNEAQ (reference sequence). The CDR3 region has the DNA TGTGCCAGCAGCTTAGTAGCGGGAGCTCCTGGGGCCAACGTCCTGACTTTC. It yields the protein CASSLVAGAPGANVLTF. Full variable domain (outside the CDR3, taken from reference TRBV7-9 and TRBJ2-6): DTGVSQNPRHKITKRGQNVTFRCDPISEHNRLYWYRQTLGQGPEFLTYFQNEAQLEKSRLLSDRFSAERPKGSFSTLEIQRTEQGDSAMYLCASSLVAGAPGANVLTFGAGSRLTVL.

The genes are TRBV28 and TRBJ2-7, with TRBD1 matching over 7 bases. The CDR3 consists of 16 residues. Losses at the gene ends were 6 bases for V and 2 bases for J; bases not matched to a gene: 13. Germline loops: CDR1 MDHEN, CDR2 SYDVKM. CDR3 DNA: TGTGCCAGCAGCCCTATGGTGTCGACAGGGACCTACGAGCAGTACTTC. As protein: CASSPMVSTGTYEQYF.

The CDR3 is CASSNRYNQPQHF. The CDR3 nucleotides read TGTGCCAGCAGCAATAGGTACAATCAGCCCCAGCATTTT. The chain links TRBV7-2 to TRBJ1-5, with no clear D. The length of the CDR3 is 13 residues. Germline values: CDR1 SGHTA, CDR2 FQGNSA. The V end was cut by 5 bases, the J end by 3 bases, with 8 bases between.

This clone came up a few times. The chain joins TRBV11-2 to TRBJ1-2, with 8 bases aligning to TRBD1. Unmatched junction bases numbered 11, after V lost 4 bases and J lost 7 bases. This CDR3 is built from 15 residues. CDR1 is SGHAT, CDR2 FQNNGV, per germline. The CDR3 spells CASSSRTGLLGGYTF. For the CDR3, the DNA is TGTGCCAGCAGCTCGCGGACAGGGTTGTTGGGTGGCTACACCTTC.